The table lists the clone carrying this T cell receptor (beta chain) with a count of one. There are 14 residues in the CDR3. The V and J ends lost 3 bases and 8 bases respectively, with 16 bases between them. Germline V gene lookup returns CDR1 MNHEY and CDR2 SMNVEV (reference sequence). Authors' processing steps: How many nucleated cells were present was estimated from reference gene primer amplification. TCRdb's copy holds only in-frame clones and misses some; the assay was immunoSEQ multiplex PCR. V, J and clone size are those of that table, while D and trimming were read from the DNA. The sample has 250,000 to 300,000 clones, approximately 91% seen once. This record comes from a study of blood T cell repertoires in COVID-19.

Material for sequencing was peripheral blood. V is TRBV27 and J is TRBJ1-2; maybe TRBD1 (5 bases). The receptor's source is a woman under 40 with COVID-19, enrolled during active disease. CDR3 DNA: TGTGCCAGCAGTTTTCGGGATGGGGCGGGGGGCTACACCTTC. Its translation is CASSFRDGAGGYTF.